This entry features one T cell receptor (beta chain) sequence. This specimen belongs to a study of blood T cell repertoires in COVID-19. Study context: COVID-19 samples collected from the United States, Italy and Spain covered acute and convalescent phases.

Assignment of participants to cohorts was predicated upon participant-reported clinical history. As handled by the study authors: Researchers report that nucleated cell counts were estimated from reference gene primer amplification. TCRdb's copy holds only in-frame clones and misses some; the assay was immunoSEQ multiplex PCR. V and J calls and clone size are as listed in that table; D and trimming were resolved from the DNA. Found here are over 130,000 clones, 70% to 85% of them singletons; the top ten hold around 1.6%. This CDR3 spans 16 amino acids. V lost 0 bases and J lost 4, with 15 bases in between. The V gene's germline CDR1 is SGHVS and CDR2 FNYEAQ.

The chain uses TRBV7-6 and TRBJ2-5; possibly TRBD2 for D (5 bases). This receptor was obtained from a woman between 18 and 29 years old who had been exposed to COVID-19. Specimen: PBMCs or T cells enriched from blood (not recorded which). CDR3 amino acids: CASSLAGADFGETQYF. In DNA, the CDR3 is TGTGCCAGCAGCTTAGCGGGAGCAGACTTCGGAGAGACCCAGTACTTC.